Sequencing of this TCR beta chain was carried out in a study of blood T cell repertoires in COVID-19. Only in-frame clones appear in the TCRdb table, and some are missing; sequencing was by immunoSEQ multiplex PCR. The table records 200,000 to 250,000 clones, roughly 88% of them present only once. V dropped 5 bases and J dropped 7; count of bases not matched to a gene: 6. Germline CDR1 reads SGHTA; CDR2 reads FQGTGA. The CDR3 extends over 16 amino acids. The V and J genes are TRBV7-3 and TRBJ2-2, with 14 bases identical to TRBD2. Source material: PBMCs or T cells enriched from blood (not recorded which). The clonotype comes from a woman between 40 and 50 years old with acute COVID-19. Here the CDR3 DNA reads TGTGCCAGCAGCCTGACTAGCGGGGGGGCCCACGGGGAGCTGTTTTTT. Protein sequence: CASSLTSGGAHGELFF. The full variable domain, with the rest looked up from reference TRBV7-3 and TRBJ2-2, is GAGVSQTPSNKVTEKGKYVELRCDPISGHTALYWYRQSLGQGPEFLIYFQGTGAADDSGLPNDRFFAVRPEGSVSTLKIQRTERGDSAVYLCASSLTSGGAHGELFFGEGSRLTVL.